Presented here are 28 T cell receptor beta chains from one specimen sequenced in a study of T cell responses to AZD1222 COVID-19 vaccine. Here immunoSEQ multiplex PCR was the method, and the copy in TCRdb shows in-frame clones only, minus some. The table shows more than 150,000 clones, with 88% occurring only once. Sequences were derived from peripheral blood, sampled on day 0 of AZD1222 vaccination. These TCRs come from an adult in good health.

V usage is TRBV24-1 and J usage is TRBJ2-2; 7 bases align to TRBD2. The CDR3 has 16 amino acids. CDR1 and CDR2 from the germline V gene are KGHDR and SFDVKD. V dropped 3 bases and J dropped 8; count of bases not matched to a gene: 11. The CDR3 spells CATSDASGARWGELFF. The CDR3 DNA reads as TGTGCCACCAGTGATGCAAGCGGGGCCAGGTGGGGGGAGCTGTTTTTT.

The chain couples TRBV6-1 to TRBJ1-2; D is possibly TRBD1 (5 bases). CDR3 length: 12 residues. The V end lost 3 bases, the J end lost 5 bases, and 7 bases lay between the germline ends. Germline CDR1 and CDR2: MNHNS and SASEGT. As DNA, the CDR3 is TGTGCCAGCAGTGACGGGGCGTATGGCTACACCTTC. Translating gives CASSDGAYGYTF.

This chain connects TRBV5-6 to TRBJ2-2; 11 positions agree with TRBD1. The CDR3 length is 16 residues. V shed 0 bases and J 5 bases; nucleotides not matched to a gene: 3. Germline V gene sequence: CDR1 SGHDT, CDR2 YYEEEE. Written as DNA, the CDR3 is TGTGCCAGCAGCTTGGCCGGGACAGGGGGGACCGGGGAGCTGTTTTTT. Protein sequence: CASSLAGTGGTGELFF.

V gene TRBV6-5 combines with J gene TRBJ1-5, with no clear D. Germline assignment: CDR1 MNHEY and CDR2 SVGAGI. CDR3 size: 11 residues. V was trimmed by 6 bases and J by 4 bases, leaving 4 bases between them. The CDR3 sequence is CASRENQPQHF. The DNA for the CDR3 is TGTGCCAGCAGAGAGAATCAGCCCCAGCATTTT.

V gene TRBV15 combines with J gene TRBJ1-4; D is possibly TRBD1 (6 bases). Trimming pared 1 base from V and 6 bases from J, leaving 15 bases between. The CDR3 has 16 amino acids. Germline V gives CDR1 LNHNV, CDR2 YYDKDF (reference sequence). The CDR3 loop is CATSRGGQYLYEKLFF. The CDR3 DNA follows: TGTGCCACCAGCAGAGGCGGACAGTATTTGTATGAAAAACTGTTTTTT.

This chain connects TRBV6-2 or TRBV6-3 to TRBJ1-1, with unresolved D. Germline V gene lookup returns CDR1 MNHEY and CDR2 SVGEGT. This CDR3 is 15 amino acids long. The V end was cut by 1 base, the J end by 1 base, with 10 bases between. The CDR3 region has the DNA TGTGCCAGCAGTTACTTTGCAGCAAGGAACACTGAAGCTTTCTTT. Residues: CASSYFAARNTEAFF.

V gene TRBV7-6 combines with J gene TRBJ1-4, with D possibly matching TRBD1 (6 bases). The germline gives CDR1 SGHVS, CDR2 FNYEAQ. This CDR3 region has 16 residues. V lost 2 bases, J lost 3 bases, and 13 bases lay in between. CDR3 region: CASSLQGMWANEKLFF. CDR3 coding DNA: TGTGCCAGCAGCTTACAGGGGATGTGGGCTAATGAAAAACTGTTTTTT.

This clone was counted once. The chain recombines TRBV5-6 with TRBJ1-5; D is unclear. V dropped 0 bases and J dropped 2 bases, with 9 bases sitting between them. The CDR3 is 15 residues long. Germline loops: CDR1 SGHDT, CDR2 YYEEEE. The CDR3 sequence: CASSLGGWGNQPQHF. The CDR3 DNA reads as TGTGCCAGCAGCTTGGGGGGTTGGGGCAATCAGCCCCAGCATTTT.

The gene calls are TRBV19 and TRBJ1-2; 8 bases align to TRBD1. The germline V gene has CDR1 LNHDA and CDR2 SQIVND (reference sequence). The J segment lost 5 bases and the V segment lost 0 bases, leaving 8 bases of the junction unmatched. This CDR3 has 16 amino acids. The CDR3 here is CASSIDLQGARYGYTF. The CDR3 DNA is TGTGCCAGTAGTATAGATCTGCAGGGGGCCAGGTATGGCTACACCTTC.

The CDR3 spells CASSLGQGAGNEQFF. DNA for the CDR3: TGTGCCAGCAGCTTAGGACAGGGGGCAGGCAATGAGCAGTTCTTC. The rearrangement uses TRBV7-6 and TRBJ2-1; 10 bases match TRBD1. This CDR3 contains 15 residues. Germline loops: CDR1 SGHVS, CDR2 FNYEAQ. V trimming: 1 base; J trimming: 6 bases; junction bases outside the gene matches: 3.

V usage is TRBV3-1 (or the pseudogene TRBV3-2) and J usage is TRBJ1-2; D is unresolved. The CDR3 consists of 12 residues. Trimming left V 1 base short and J 6 bases short, with 6 bases between. The germline gives CDR1 LGHDT, CDR2 YNNKEL (reference sequence). CDR3 in DNA: TGTGCCAGCAGCCAAGGGGCCGATGGCTACACCTTC. Its translation: CASSQGADGYTF.

The rearrangement uses TRBV6-2 or TRBV6-3 and TRBJ1-2, with 9 bases fitting TRBD1. The CDR3 runs 19 residues. In germline, CDR1 is MNHEY, CDR2 SVGEGT. The J segment lost 6 bases and the V segment lost 5 bases, leaving 22 bases of the junction unmatched. The CDR3 sequence is CASSATSRHRGPAKDGYTF. The DNA for the CDR3 is TGTGCCAGCAGTGCCACATCAAGACACAGGGGGCCGGCCAAGGATGGCTACACCTTC.

The V gene is TRBV28, the J gene TRBJ2-1; TRBD2 matches 9 bases. V dropped 7 bases and J dropped 2; count of bases not matched to a gene: 15. Germline V CDR1 and CDR2: MDHEN, SYDVKM. This CDR3 comprises 18 residues. The CDR3 loop reads CASILGGSSGKTYNEQFF. CDR3 sequence (DNA): TGTGCCAGCATCTTAGGGGGTTCTAGCGGGAAAACCTACAATGAGCAGTTCTTC.

On this clone: At one boundary the junction diverges from the germline segment, which might be a read error. The rearrangement uses TRBV12-3 or TRBV12-4 and TRBJ2-3, with 7 bases identical to TRBD2. The CDR3 consists of 12 residues. CDR3 sequence (DNA): TGTGCCAGCAGCCGTAATCGACTAGCAGGGTCTTTT. Its translation is CASSRNRLAGSF.

This chain links TRBV5-4 with TRBJ2-1; tentatively, D is TRBD1 or TRBD2 (5 bases each). Germline CDR1 SGHNT, CDR2 YYREEE (reference sequence). The CDR3 length is 18 residues. The V end was cut by 2 bases, the J end by 6 bases, with 24 bases between. CDR3: CASSFSLTGYGAGNEQFF. The DNA of the CDR3 is TGTGCCAGCAGCTTCAGCCTTACGGGGTATGGGGCGGGCAATGAGCAGTTCTTC.

This clone was counted a single time. CDR3 bases: TGTGCCAGCAGCTTAGGTCAGGGGGGGTTACAAAACATTCAGTACTTC. It specifies CASSLGQGGLQNIQYF. V gene TRBV7-8 combines with J gene TRBJ2-4; the D gene could be TRBD1 or TRBD2 (7 bases each). The V end lost 1 base, the J end lost 5 bases, and 15 bases lay between the germline ends. Looked up from germline, CDR1 is SGHVS and CDR2 is FQNEAQ. The CDR3 runs 16 residues.

This rearrangement joins TRBV27 to TRBJ2-7; possible D gene TRBD2, 6 bases. The CDR3 extends over 15 amino acids. V dropped 1 base and J dropped 2 bases, with 12 bases sitting between them. Germline values: CDR1 MNHEY, CDR2 SMNVEV (reference sequence). The CDR3 spells CASSLLGTATYEQYF. For the CDR3, the DNA is TGTGCCAGCAGTTTATTAGGGACTGCAACCTACGAGCAGTACTTC.

This clone was detected a few times. The V and J genes are TRBV6-5 and TRBJ1-2; weak D call: TRBD1 (6 bases). Germline assignment: CDR1 MNHEY and CDR2 SVGAGI. The CDR3 length is 16 residues. V gave up 4 bases and J gave up 4 bases, with 19 bases separating them. This CDR3 reads CASSSPPQGRGYGYTF. Here the CDR3 DNA reads TGTGCCAGCAGTTCTCCCCCCCAGGGGAGGGGCTATGGCTACACCTTC.

This clone was recorded once. The rearrangement links TRBV5-8 to TRBJ1-2; TRBD1 agrees at 7 bases. This CDR3 spans 14 amino acids. CDR1 SGHTS and CDR2 YDEGEE come from the germline V gene. The V and J ends lost 0 bases and 3 bases, in that order; junction bases with no gene match: 2. Written as DNA, the CDR3 is TGTGCCAGCAGCTTGGGGACAGGCCACTATGGCTACACCTTC. Protein product: CASSLGTGHYGYTF.

The rearrangement uses TRBV5-4 and TRBJ2-3; D is unclear. In germline, CDR1 is SGHNT, CDR2 YYREEE (reference sequence). This CDR3 spans 13 amino acids. The ends were cut back, 0 bases at V and 8 bases at J, with 10 bases in the middle. CDR3 residues: CASSLGGLSTQYF. CDR3 DNA: TGTGCCAGCAGCTTGGGGGGATTGAGTACGCAGTATTTT.

The rearrangement links TRBV3-1 (or the pseudogene TRBV3-2) to TRBJ2-3; weak D call: TRBD1 (7 bases). Germline CDR1 LGHDT, CDR2 YNNKEL (reference sequence). The germline V and J ends were trimmed by 3 bases and 8 bases, with 9 bases remaining between them. The CDR3 covers 12 residues. The CDR3 bases are TGTGCCAGCAGCCATCAGGGGGGTACGCAGTATTTT. Its translation is CASSHQGGTQYF.

The rearrangement joins TRBV7-9 to TRBJ1-1; D is perhaps TRBD1 (6 bases). This CDR3 has 16 amino acids. Germline CDR1 and CDR2: SEHNR and FQNEAQ (reference sequence). Trimming took 5 bases from V and 1 from J, leaving 17 bases between them. The CDR3 loop is CASSPRVGGRNTEAFF. As DNA, the CDR3 is TGTGCCAGCAGCCCCCGGGTTGGGGGCCGGAACACTGAAGCTTTCTTT.

This clone was picked up one time. The same CDR3 also results from other DNA sequences found in this sample. The chain links TRBV29-1 to TRBJ2-7, with D possibly called TRBD1 or TRBD2 (5 bases each). Trimming took 4 bases from V and 2 from J, leaving 15 bases between them. This CDR3 comprises 14 residues. Germline CDR1 and CDR2: SQVTM and ANQGSEA. The CDR3 region has the DNA TGCAGCGTTGTTGGCGGGCAGGGAGCCTACGAGCAGTACTTC. This encodes CSVVGGQGAYEQYF.

The chain carries TRBV4-3 and TRBJ1-2; D perhaps matches TRBD1 (5 bases). V lost 2 bases and J lost 1, with 17 bases in between. CDR3 length equals 17 residues. Germline CDR1 and CDR2: LGHNA and YSLEER. The CDR3 spells CASSQFYRGAGNYGYTF. The CDR3 region has the DNA TGCGCCAGCAGCCAATTTTATAGGGGCGCGGGTAACTATGGCTACACCTTC.

V usage is TRBV6-5 and J usage is TRBJ2-1; tentatively, D is TRBD1 (6 bases). The length of the CDR3 is 14 residues. CDR1 is MNHEY and CDR2 is SVGAGI in the germline V gene. Trimming shortened V by 4 bases and J by 8 bases, and 15 bases separated the two germline ends. CDR3 in DNA: TGTGCCAGCAGTTTCAGGACAGTAAGCGATGAGCAGTTCTTC. This translates into CASSFRTVSDEQFF.

V and J are TRBV6-5 and TRBJ1-1; D ambiguous. Germline CDR1 MNHEY, CDR2 SVGAGI. Trimming took off 9 bases at V and 0 bases at J, with 5 bases between the two ends. This CDR3 spans 11 amino acids. The CDR3 nucleotides read TGTGCCAGTGGGTTGAACACTGAAGCTTTCTTT. Translating gives CASGLNTEAFF.

V is TRBV5-4 and J is TRBJ2-5, with D tentatively TRBD1 or TRBD2 (5 bases each). Germline V gene lookup returns CDR1 SGHNT and CDR2 YYREEE (reference sequence). With 4 bases removed from V and 3 bases from J, the gap between germline ends came to 16 bases. There are 15 residues in the CDR3. CDR3 nucleotide sequence: TGTGCCAGCAGCCGTTCCGTCCGGGACGAAGAGACCCAGTACTTC. It is translated as CASSRSVRDEETQYF.

The chain joins TRBV9 to TRBJ1-2; weak D call: TRBD1 (5 bases). There are 16 residues in the CDR3. Between the trimmed V and J ends, which lost 0 bases and 0 bases, there was a span of 12 bases. Germline V CDR1 and CDR2: SGDLS, YYNGEE. CDR3 loop: CASSVAGTATNYGYTF. The CDR3 DNA is TGTGCCAGCAGCGTAGCAGGGACTGCTACTAACTATGGCTACACCTTC.